These 11 T cell receptor beta chains share one sample of origin, sequenced in a study of cytomegalovirus exposure and HLA in healthy donors. The PCR contained 60 Vbeta and 13 Jbeta primers. Data came from immunoSEQ multiplex PCR; TCRdb stores just in-frame clones and leaves some out. This sample has approximately 220,000 clones, with over 70% found just once. Input material: PBMCs. The receptor source for this set is a boy aged 2 to 10 in good health and CMV-seronegative.

The chain couples TRBV29-1 to TRBJ1-2, with D hard to call. Trimming left V 0 bases short and J 4 bases short, with 12 bases between. The germline V gene has CDR1 SQVTM and CDR2 ANQGSEA. The CDR3 length is 14 residues. The CDR3 sequence is CSVEDRQPSYGYTF. CDR3 bases: TGCAGCGTTGAAGACAGGCAACCTTCCTATGGCTACACCTTC.

The CDR3 DNA sequence: TGTGCCAGCAGCCTCGGACATCCCGGGGGGTATGGCTACACCTTC. Translation: CASSLGHPGGYGYTF. The J gene is TRBJ1-2, the V gene TRBV7-8; the D gene is possibly TRBD1 (5 bases). Germline assignment: CDR1 SGHVS and CDR2 FQNEAQ. Trimming pared 5 bases from V and 5 bases from J, leaving 18 bases between. The CDR3 is 15 residues long.

The chain links TRBV19 to TRBJ2-2, with D tentatively TRBD1 (6 bases). This CDR3 has 14 residues. Trimming removed 5 bases at V and 6 bases at J, with 13 bases between. Germline assignment: CDR1 LNHDA and CDR2 SQIVND (reference sequence). CDR3 sequence (DNA): TGTGCCAGTAGTTTTAATACAGGGCCCGGGGAGCTGTTTTTT. Protein sequence: CASSFNTGPGELFF.

This clone was found once. This sample includes further DNA sequences coding for the same CDR3. This rearrangement joins TRBV7-9 to TRBJ1-1; D gene unclear. The CDR3 is 14 residues long. Trimming took off 5 bases at V and 2 bases at J, with 12 bases between the two ends. The V gene's germline CDR1 is SEHNR and CDR2 FQNEAQ (reference sequence). Here the CDR3 reads CASSPLSGNTEAFF. Written as DNA, the CDR3 is TGTGCCAGCAGCCCACTTTCGGGTAACACTGAAGCTTTCTTT. Combining the CDR3 with reference TRBV7-9 and TRBJ1-1 gives the whole variable domain DTGVSQNPRHKITKRGQNVTFRCDPISEHNRLYWYRQTLGQGPEFLTYFQNEAQLEKSRLLSDRFSAERPKGSFSTLEIQRTEQGDSAMYLCASSPLSGNTEAFFGQGTRLTVV.

This clone is a singleton in its sample. The chain employs TRBV7-9 and TRBJ2-3, with a tentative D call TRBD1 (6 bases). Trimming shortened V by 6 bases and J by 0 bases, and 13 bases separated the two germline ends. This CDR3 contains 15 residues. Germline V gives CDR1 SEHNR, CDR2 FQNEAQ (reference sequence). Written as DNA, the CDR3 is TGTGCCAGCAGACTAGGGGGATCTAGCACAGATACGCAGTATTTT. Residues: CASRLGGSSTDTQYF.

V and J are TRBV11-3 and TRBJ2-1; 8 nucleotides align to TRBD2. V shed 1 base and J 0 bases; nucleotides not matched to a gene: 5. There are 17 residues in the CDR3. Germline lookup yields CDR1 SGHNT and CDR2 YENEEA. In DNA, the CDR3 is TGTGCCAGCAGCTTAGCGGGAGGGCGGAGCTCCTACAATGAGCAGTTCTTC. Its protein is CASSLAGGRSSYNEQFF. The whole variable domain, filled in from reference TRBV11-3 and TRBJ2-1, reads EAGVVQSPRYKIIEKKQPVAFWCNPISGHNTLYWYLQNLGQGPELLIRYENEEAVDDSQLPKDRFSAERLKGVDSTLKIQPAELGDSAVYLCASSLAGGRSSYNEQFFGPGTRLTVL.

The chain carries TRBV6-5 and TRBJ2-7; TRBD2 might be the D (5 bases). V shed 6 bases and J shed 0 bases, with 15 bases lying between them. Per the germline V gene, CDR1 is MNHEY and CDR2 is SVGAGI. The CDR3 contains 15 residues. DNA of the CDR3: TGTGCCAGCAGGGCACATCGGGAAAGCTCCTACGAGCAGTACTTC. It specifies CASRAHRESSYEQYF.

This chain links TRBV4-1 with TRBJ2-7; unclear D gene. CDR1 is MGHRA, CDR2 YSYEKL, per germline. The CDR3 loop spans 14 amino acids. The V end lost 1 base, the J end lost 2 bases, and 9 bases lay between the germline ends. Written as DNA, the CDR3 is TGCGCCAGCAGCCAAGGGGCAGGTCCCTACGAGCAGTACTTC. Its translation: CASSQGAGPYEQYF.

This rearrangement joins TRBV12-1 to TRBJ1-5; the table's TRBD1 call for D was not verified on the DNA. TRBV12-1 is a listed pseudogene. The CDR3 extends over 20 amino acids. CDR3 sequence reads: CASSFPRGARGMDWNQPQHF. CDR3 DNA sequence: TGTGCCAGCAGCTTTCCGAGAGGGGCCAGGGGGATGGATTGGAATCAGCCCCAGCATTTT.

This sequence joins TRBV13 and TRBJ2-2, with 7 bases lining up with TRBD2. From germline, CDR1 is PRHDT and CDR2 FYEKMQ (reference sequence). Trimming removed 4 bases from V and 5 bases from J; junction bases left unmatched: 4. CDR3 length: 14 residues. The CDR3 loop is CASSSGLRTGELFF. CDR3 nucleotides: TGTGCCAGCAGCTCGGGACTAAGAACCGGGGAGCTGTTTTTT. Drawing the rest from reference TRBV13 and TRBJ2-2, the complete variable domain is AAGVIQSPRHLIKEKRETATLKCYPIPRHDTVYWYQQGPGQDPQFLISFYEKMQSDKGSIPDRFSAQQFSDYHSELNMSSLELGDSALYFCASSSGLRTGELFFGEGSRLTVL.

This chain links TRBV27 with TRBJ1-1; D may be TRBD1 (6 bases). Trimming cost V 0 bases and J 3 bases, with 11 bases left between them. The CDR3 covers 15 residues. Germline V gene lookup returns CDR1 MNHEY and CDR2 SMNVEV (reference sequence). CDR3 sequence reads: CASSLSGGLDTEAFF. The CDR3 nucleotides read TGTGCCAGCAGTTTATCGGGGGGGCTGGACACTGAAGCTTTCTTT.